What follows are 23 T cell receptor beta chains derived from one specimen sequenced in a study of blood T cell repertoires in COVID-19. Profiled with immunoSEQ multiplex PCR; TCRdb holds only in-frame clones, not every one. The sample includes more than 150,000 clones, around nine tenths of them seen just once. Sequencing was done on a sample of peripheral blood. All receptors derive from a man aged 35 to 55 with active or convalescent COVID-19.

The chain combines TRBV6-9 with TRBJ1-1; the D is unclear. Per the germline V gene, CDR1 is MNHGY and CDR2 is SVAAGI. The CDR3 is 14 residues long. V gave up 3 bases and J gave up 4 bases, with 12 bases separating them. DNA of the CDR3: TGTGCCAGCAGTTACGACGGGAAAGGCACTGAAGCTTTCTTT. Protein sequence: CASSYDGKGTEAFF.

The chain uses TRBV11-2 and TRBJ2-7, with D possibly being TRBD1 (6 bases). The CDR3 runs to 14 residues. In germline, CDR1 is SGHAT, CDR2 FQNNGV. Trimming pared 0 bases from V and 0 bases from J, leaving 6 bases between. For the CDR3, the DNA is TGTGCCAGCAGCTTAGAAGGGGGCTCCTACGAGCAGTACTTC. Its translation is CASSLEGGSYEQYF.

V and J are TRBV25-1 and TRBJ1-2, with D possibly TRBD1 on 6 matching bases. Trimming removed 3 bases at V and 8 bases at J, with 16 bases between. The CDR3 has 14 amino acids. Germline CDR1 reads MGHDK; CDR2 reads SYGVNS. This CDR3 is CASSDRGHRWGYTF. In nucleotides, the CDR3 is TGTGCCAGCAGTGACAGGGGACACAGGTGGGGCTACACCTTC.

This clone was counted only a few times. The chain uses TRBV9 and TRBJ1-5; no clear D gene. CDR3 length: 14 residues. Germline assignment: CDR1 SGDLS and CDR2 YYNGEE. Trimming removed 3 bases from V and 5 bases from J, with 12 bases in between. CDR3: CASSAEGWDQPQHF. DNA for the CDR3: TGTGCCAGCAGCGCGGAGGGTTGGGATCAGCCCCAGCATTTT.

Comment on this clone: Other DNA sequences in the same sample also yield this CDR3. V usage is TRBV27 and J usage is TRBJ2-7; 11 nucleotides agree with TRBD1. CDR1 MNHEY and CDR2 SMNVEV come from the germline V gene (reference sequence). The CDR3 is made up of 15 amino acids. V was clipped by 5 bases and J by 2 bases; unmatched bases: 5. The CDR3 DNA follows: TGTGCCAGCAGTCTCTCGGGACAGGGGGCCTACGAGCAGTACTTC. Translating gives CASSLSGQGAYEQYF.

The genes are TRBV15 and TRBJ2-6; the D gene is possibly TRBD2 (5 bases). This CDR3 is 14 amino acids long. CDR1 is LNHNV, CDR2 YYDKDF, per germline (reference sequence). Deletions cut 8 bases from V and 0 bases from J, with 8 bases between. CDR3 in amino acids: CATAEGSGANVLTF. CDR3 DNA sequence: TGTGCCACCGCTGAGGGCTCTGGGGCCAACGTCCTGACTTTC.

The V call is TRBV10-3, the J call TRBJ2-7; the D gene is possibly TRBD2 (6 bases). The germline V and J ends were trimmed by 4 bases and 2 bases, with 21 bases remaining between them. The germline CDR1 and CDR2 sequences are ENHRY and SYGVKD. The CDR3 is made up of 17 amino acids. CDR3 loop: CAISGASGTRVAYEQYF. The CDR3 nucleotides read TGTGCCATCAGTGGGGCCTCGGGGACTCGAGTCGCCTACGAGCAGTACTTC.

This chain joins TRBV15 and TRBJ2-3, with 10 bases that match TRBD2. Germline V gene lookup returns CDR1 LNHNV and CDR2 YYDKDF (reference sequence). V lost 8 bases, J lost 6 bases, and 5 bases stayed unmatched. The CDR3 has 13 amino acids. This CDR3 reads CATESSGGDTQYF. CDR3 DNA sequence: TGTGCCACCGAGAGTAGCGGGGGGGATACGCAGTATTTT.

This sequence joins TRBV12-3 or TRBV12-4 and TRBJ1-4; no firm D call. The CDR3 runs 12 residues. The V gene lost 6 bases and the J gene lost 6 bases, with 8 bases spanning the gap. CDR3 in amino acids: CASSPSHEKLFF. The CDR3 DNA reads as TGTGCCAGCAGCCCTTCCCATGAAAAACTGTTTTTT.

This chain uses TRBV6-6 with TRBJ1-2; D is perhaps TRBD1 (5 bases). The V end was cut by 6 bases, the J end by 8 bases, with 25 bases between. Germline loops: CDR1 MNHNY, CDR2 SVGAGI (reference sequence). The length of the CDR3 is 16 residues. CDR3 DNA: TGTGCCAGCAGCTACCCGGTGGAGGGGCCATCTAAGGGCTACACCTTC. It yields the protein CASSYPVEGPSKGYTF.

This clone was detected only a few times. V gene TRBV14 combines with J gene TRBJ2-5, with 8 bases matching TRBD2. The CDR3 spans 14 residues. CDR1 and CDR2 from the germline V gene are SGHDN and FVKESK. Germline trimming cut 4 bases from V and 2 bases from J; bases unmatched to any gene: 3. The CDR3 nucleotides read TGTGCCAGCAGCCTAGCGGGGCTGCAAGAGACCCAGTACTTC. It is translated as CASSLAGLQETQYF. Variable domain in full (rest from reference TRBV14 and TRBJ2-5): EAGVTQFPSHSVIEKGQTVTLRCDPISGHDNLYWYRRVMGKEIKFLLHFVKESKQDESGMPNNRFLAERTGGTYSTLKVQPAELEDSGVYFCASSLAGLQETQYFGPGTRLLVL.

This rearrangement joins TRBV19 to TRBJ1-5, with 9 bases identical to TRBD1. Trimming at V came to 6 bases and at J to 7 bases, leaving 7 bases not matched to a gene. Germline values: CDR1 LNHDA, CDR2 SQIVND (reference sequence). The CDR3 runs to 14 residues. Here the CDR3 DNA reads TGTGCCAGTAGCCGGGGACAGGGCGTGCAGCCCCAGCATTTT. Translation: CASSRGQGVQPQHF.

The chain employs TRBV27 and TRBJ2-3, with a possible D match to TRBD1 (5 bases). The CDR3 loop spans 15 amino acids. Trimming shortened V by 3 bases and J by 8 bases, and 18 bases separated the two germline ends. Germline CDR1 is MNHEY and CDR2 is SMNVEV (reference sequence). In DNA, the CDR3 is TGTGCCAGCAGTTTTACTCTAGGGGTCAAGGCTACGCAGTATTTT. This encodes CASSFTLGVKATQYF.

The chain combines TRBV4-2 with TRBJ2-1; no definite D call. The CDR3 runs 13 residues. Trimming took off 1 base at V and 5 bases at J, with 6 bases between the two ends. CDR1 is LGHNA and CDR2 is YNFKEQ in the germline V gene. The CDR3 sequence is CASSQGGDNEQFF. CDR3 nucleotide sequence: TGTGCCAGCAGCCAAGGAGGAGACAATGAGCAGTTCTTC.

This chain uses TRBV18 with TRBJ1-2; TRBD1 matches at 9 bases. The V and J ends lost 2 bases and 3 bases, in that order; junction bases with no gene match: 7. CDR1 is KGHSH, CDR2 LQKENI, per germline. This CDR3 is built from 16 residues. The CDR3 here is CASSPANRGHDYGYTF. CDR3 DNA sequence: TGTGCCAGCTCACCAGCTAACAGGGGGCATGACTATGGCTACACCTTC.

This chain joins TRBV19 and TRBJ2-1; TRBD2 agrees at 12 bases. CDR1 is LNHDA, CDR2 SQIVND, per germline (reference sequence). V dropped 5 bases and J dropped 4; count of bases not matched to a gene: 0. The CDR3 runs 14 residues. The CDR3: CASSLAGGYNEQFF. The CDR3 bases are TGTGCCAGTAGTCTAGCGGGGGGGTACAATGAGCAGTTCTTC.

The rearrangement uses TRBV3-1 (or the pseudogene TRBV3-2) and TRBJ1-1; TRBD1 matches at 9 bases. The CDR3 sequence is 13 residues long. Germline V gene lookup returns CDR1 LGHDT and CDR2 YNNKEL (reference sequence). J was trimmed by 9 bases and V by 3 bases; bases with no gene match: 5. In DNA form, the CDR3 reads TGTGCCAGCAGCCACTACGGGACAGGGAAAGCTTTCTTT. Amino acid sequence: CASSHYGTGKAFF.

The chain carries TRBV27 and TRBJ1-2, with no clear D. V shed 2 bases and J shed 8 bases, with 12 bases lying between them. This CDR3 has 13 residues. Germline V CDR1 and CDR2: MNHEY, SMNVEV (reference sequence). CDR3 coding DNA: TGTGCCAGCAGTTTACACCTAAATGAGGGCTACACCTTC. Its protein product is CASSLHLNEGYTF.

This clone has more than one count but fewer than ten. The V call is TRBV29-1, the J call TRBJ2-1; D is uncertain. The V gene's germline CDR1 is SQVTM and CDR2 ANQGSEA. V gave up 5 bases and J gave up 5 bases, with 10 bases separating them. This CDR3 is built from 12 residues. The CDR3 DNA follows: TGCAGCGTTAATCCGGTGGACAATGAGCAGTTCTTC. Translated: CSVNPVDNEQFF.

The sample holds a few counts of this clone. Here the CDR3 DNA reads TGTGCCAGCAGCTTAACCCCCACGGGACATCGAACAATTGGCTACACCTTC. This encodes CASSLTPTGHRTIGYTF. The chain combines TRBV11-2 with TRBJ1-2, with a weak D call TRBD1 (6 bases). CDR3 length equals 17 residues. V was pared by 2 bases and J by 7 bases, with 23 bases between. Germline V CDR1 and CDR2: SGHAT, FQNNGV.

The chain joins TRBV4-1 to TRBJ2-5; TRBD2 agrees at 11 bases. After removal of 0 bases from V and 5 bases from J, the junction contained 11 bases not matched to a gene. The V gene's germline CDR1 is MGHRA and CDR2 YSYEKL. The CDR3 is 18 residues long. The CDR3 loop is CASSQERSSGGKRETQYF. For the CDR3, the DNA is TGCGCCAGCAGCCAAGAACGTTCTAGCGGGGGGAAACGGGAGACCCAGTACTTC.

This clone was detected a few times. V usage is TRBV19 and J usage is TRBJ2-2; TRBD2 is a possible D gene (6 bases). The germline V gene has CDR1 LNHDA and CDR2 SQIVND (reference sequence). V lost 3 bases and J 6 bases, leaving 14 bases between the germline ends. This CDR3 is built from 15 residues. CDR3 residues: CASSIEGGEAGELFF. The CDR3 nucleotides read TGTGCCAGTAGTATCGAAGGAGGGGAGGCCGGGGAGCTGTTTTTT.

The chain carries TRBV11-3 and TRBJ1-3; D not resolved. CDR3 length: 16 residues. Germline V gives CDR1 SGHNT, CDR2 YENEEA. The V and J ends lost 4 bases and 0 bases respectively, with 13 bases between them. The CDR3 loop reads CASSSGLLSSGNTIYF. The CDR3 DNA reads as TGTGCCAGCAGCTCCGGTCTTTTGAGCTCTGGAAACACCATATATTTT.